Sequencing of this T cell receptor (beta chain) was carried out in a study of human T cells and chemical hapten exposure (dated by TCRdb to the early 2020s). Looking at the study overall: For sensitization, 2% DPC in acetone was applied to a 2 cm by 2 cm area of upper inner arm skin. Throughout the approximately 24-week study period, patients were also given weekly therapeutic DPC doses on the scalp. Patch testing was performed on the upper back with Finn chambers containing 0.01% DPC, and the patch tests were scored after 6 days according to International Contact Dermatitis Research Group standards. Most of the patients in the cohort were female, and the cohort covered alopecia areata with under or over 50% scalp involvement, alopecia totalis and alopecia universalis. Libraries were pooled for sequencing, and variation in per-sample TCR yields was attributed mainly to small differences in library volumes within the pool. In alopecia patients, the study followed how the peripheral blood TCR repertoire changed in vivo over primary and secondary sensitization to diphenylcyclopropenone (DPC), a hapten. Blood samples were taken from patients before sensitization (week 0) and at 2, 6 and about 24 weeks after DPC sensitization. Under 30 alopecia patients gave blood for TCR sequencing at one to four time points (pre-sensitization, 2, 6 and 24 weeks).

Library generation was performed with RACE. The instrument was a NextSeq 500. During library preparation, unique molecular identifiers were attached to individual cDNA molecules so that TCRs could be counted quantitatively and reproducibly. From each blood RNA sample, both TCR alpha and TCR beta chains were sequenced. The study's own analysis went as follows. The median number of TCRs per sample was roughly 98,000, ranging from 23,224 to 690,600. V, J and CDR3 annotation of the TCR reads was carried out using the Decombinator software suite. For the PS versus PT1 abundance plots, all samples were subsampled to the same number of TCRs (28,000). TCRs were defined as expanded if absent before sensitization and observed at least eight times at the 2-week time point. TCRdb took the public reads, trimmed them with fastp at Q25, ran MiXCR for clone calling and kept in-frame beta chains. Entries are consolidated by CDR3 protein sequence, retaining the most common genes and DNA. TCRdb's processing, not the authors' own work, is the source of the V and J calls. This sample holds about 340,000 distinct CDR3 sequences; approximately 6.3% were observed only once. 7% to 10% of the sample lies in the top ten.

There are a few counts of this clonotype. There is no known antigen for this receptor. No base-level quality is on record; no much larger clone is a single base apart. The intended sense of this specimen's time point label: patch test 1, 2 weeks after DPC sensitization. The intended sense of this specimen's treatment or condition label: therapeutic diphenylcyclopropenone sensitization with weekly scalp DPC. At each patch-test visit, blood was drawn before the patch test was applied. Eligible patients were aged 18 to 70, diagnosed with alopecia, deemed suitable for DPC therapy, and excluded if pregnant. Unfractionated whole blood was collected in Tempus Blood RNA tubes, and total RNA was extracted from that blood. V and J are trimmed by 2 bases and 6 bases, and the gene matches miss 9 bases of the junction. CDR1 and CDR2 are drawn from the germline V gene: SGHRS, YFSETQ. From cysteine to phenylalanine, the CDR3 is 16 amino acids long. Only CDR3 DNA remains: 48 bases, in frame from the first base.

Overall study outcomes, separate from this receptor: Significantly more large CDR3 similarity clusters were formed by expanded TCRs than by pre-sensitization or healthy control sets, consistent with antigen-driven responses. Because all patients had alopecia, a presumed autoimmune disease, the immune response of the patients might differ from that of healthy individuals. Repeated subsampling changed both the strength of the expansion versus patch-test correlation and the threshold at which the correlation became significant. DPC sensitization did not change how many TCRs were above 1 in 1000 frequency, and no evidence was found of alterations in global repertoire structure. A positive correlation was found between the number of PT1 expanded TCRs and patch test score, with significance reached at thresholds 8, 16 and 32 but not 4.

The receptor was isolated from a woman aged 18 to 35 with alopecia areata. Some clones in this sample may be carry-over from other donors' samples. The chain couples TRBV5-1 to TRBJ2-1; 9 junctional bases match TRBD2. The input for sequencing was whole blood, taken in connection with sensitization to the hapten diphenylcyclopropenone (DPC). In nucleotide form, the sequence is TGCGCCAGCAGCTTATTGGCTAGCGGGGCTTCCAATGAGCAGTTCTTC. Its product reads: CASSLLASGASNEQFF.